This entry features one TCR beta chain sequence. Sequenced by immunoSEQ multiplex PCR; TCRdb stores in-frame clones only, minus some. The data contain roughly 40,000 clones, 92% of them seen just once; the ten biggest clones take up under 0.9%. This sample is part of a study of T cell changes during pregnancy in multiple sclerosis. V shed 2 bases, J shed 5 bases, and the junction held 5 bases outside the gene matches. This CDR3 contains 16 residues. From germline, CDR1 is MGHRA and CDR2 YSYEKL. The V and J genes are TRBV4-1 and TRBJ2-1, with TRBD2 matching over 11 bases. Sequencing used CD4+ T cells from peripheral blood mononuclear cells, obtained before pregnancy. The receptor was derived from a female donor with multiple sclerosis, enrolled in a pregnancy study. The DNA of the CDR3 is TGCGCCAGCAGCCAACCGGGACTAGCGGTTGACAATGAGCAGTTCTTC. Amino acids: CASSQPGLAVDNEQFF.